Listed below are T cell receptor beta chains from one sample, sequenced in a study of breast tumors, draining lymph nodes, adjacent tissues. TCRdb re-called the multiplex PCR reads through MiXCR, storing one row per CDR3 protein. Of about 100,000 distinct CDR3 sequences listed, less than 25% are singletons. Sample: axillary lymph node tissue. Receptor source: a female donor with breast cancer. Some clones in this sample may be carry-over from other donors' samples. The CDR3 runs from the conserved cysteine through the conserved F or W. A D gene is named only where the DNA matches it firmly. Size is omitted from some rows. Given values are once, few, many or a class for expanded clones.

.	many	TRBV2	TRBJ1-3	CASSEEVGNTIYF	TGTGCCAGCAGTGAGGAAGTTGGAAACACCATATATTTT
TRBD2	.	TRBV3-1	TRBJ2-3	CASSRSGGGDTQYF	TGTGCCAGCAGCCGTAGCGGGGGAGGAGATACGCAGTATTTT
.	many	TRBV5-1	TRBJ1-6	CASNPGSGSPLHF	TGCGCCAGCAACCCAGGGTCGGGTTCACCCCTCCACTTT
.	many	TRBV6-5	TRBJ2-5	CASSYRGTPQETQYF	TGTGCCAGCAGTTACCGGGGGACACCACAAGAGACCCAGTACTTC
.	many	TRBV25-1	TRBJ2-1	CASSETRPGYNEQFF	TGTGCCAGCAGTGAGACGAGGCCTGGCTACAATGAGCAGTTCTTC
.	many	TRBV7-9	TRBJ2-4	CASSTLEQGFIGDIQYF	TGTGCCAGCAGCACCCTGGAACAGGGTTTTATCGGGGACATTCAGTACTTC
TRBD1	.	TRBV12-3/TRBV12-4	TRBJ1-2	CASSLRDSAYGYTF	TGTGCCAGCAGTCTCCGGGACAGTGCCTATGGCTACACCTTC
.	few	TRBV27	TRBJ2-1	CASSLSGHLLFPNEQFF	TGTGCCAGCAGTTTATCGGGGCACCTCCTTTTCCCCAATGAGCAGTTCTTC
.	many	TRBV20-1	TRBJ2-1	CSVPTDEQFF	TGCAGTGTCCCGACGGATGAGCAGTTCTTC
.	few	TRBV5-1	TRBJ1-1	CASSSLDRNTEAFF	TGCGCCAGCAGCTCCCTCGACCGGAACACTGAAGCTTTCTTT
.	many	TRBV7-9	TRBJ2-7	CASSFGGIGYEQYF	TGTGCCAGCAGCTTTGGGGGGATCGGCTACGAGCAGTACTTC
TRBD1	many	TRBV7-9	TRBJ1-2	CASGPDRAYGYTF	TGTGCCAGCGGCCCCGACAGGGCATATGGCTACACCTTC
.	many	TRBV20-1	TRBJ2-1	CSARDRLGGRLYNEQFF	TGCAGTGCTAGAGATCGCCTAGGTGGGAGGCTTTACAATGAGCAGTTCTTC
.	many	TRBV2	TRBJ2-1	CASSARGNEQFF	TGTGCCAGCAGTGCCCGGGGGAATGAGCAGTTCTTC
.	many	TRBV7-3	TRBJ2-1	CASSFPEGEQFF	TGTGCCAGCAGCTTTCCGGAAGGTGAGCAGTTCTTC
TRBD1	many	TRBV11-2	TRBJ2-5	CASSLVGQGKGETQYF	TGTGCCAGCAGCTTAGTCGGACAGGGTAAAGGGGAGACCCAGTACTTC
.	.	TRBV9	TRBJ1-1	CASSVAPDVNTEAFF	TGTGCCAGCAGCGTAGCACCAGACGTGAACACTGAAGCTTTCTTT
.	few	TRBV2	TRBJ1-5	CASSADNPRPVQPQHF	TGTGCCAGCAGTGCTGATAATCCCAGGCCCGTCCAACCCCAGCATTTT
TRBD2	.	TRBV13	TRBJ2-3	CASEGLAEPNTDTQYF	TGTGCCAGCGAGGGACTAGCGGAACCTAACACAGATACGCAGTATTTT
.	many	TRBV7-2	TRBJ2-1	CASSLDSRYNEQFF	TGTGCCAGCAGCTTAGATAGCCGGTACAATGAGCAGTTCTTC